Listed below are T cell receptor beta chains from one sample, sequenced in a study of cytomegalovirus exposure and HLA in healthy donors. TCRdb's table, derived via immunoSEQ multiplex PCR, lists solely in-frame clones and lacks some. There are 150,000 to 200,000 clones in the sample; about 77% occur only once, and approximately 7% lies in the top ten. The sequencing input was PBMCs. The source is a male donor in good health and CMV-seropositive. The CDR3 runs from the conserved cysteine through the conserved F or W. The D gene is left open where the match is weak. A row's size may be missing; if present it is once, few, many or a size class.

J	V	size	D	length	CDR3	DNA
TRBJ1-1	TRBV5-1	few	TRBD1	14	CASKGGDRNTEAFF	TGCGCCAGCAAGGGCGGGGACAGGAACACTGAAGCTTTCTTT
TRBJ2-2	TRBV7-9	once	.	16	CASSFVEGANTGELFF	TGTGCCAGCAGCTTTGTAGAGGGGGCGAACACCGGGGAGCTGTTTTTT
TRBJ2-5	TRBV19	.	TRBD2	14	CASSLGTRKETQYF	TGTGCCAGTAGTCTTGGGACTAGGAAAGAGACCCAGTACTTC
TRBJ1-1	TRBV5-1	few	.	12	CASGQGMTEAFF	TGCGCCAGCGGGCAGGGGATGACTGAAGCTTTCTTT
TRBJ1-1	TRBV2	few	.	16	CASSEAFGGWVTEAFF	TGTGCCAGCAGTGAGGCTTTTGGGGGGTGGGTCACTGAAGCTTTCTTT
TRBJ1-5	TRBV28	.	TRBD1	17	CASSLSSWTGGAQPQHF	TGTGCCAGCAGTTTAAGTTCCTGGACAGGGGGCGCCCAGCCCCAGCATTTT
TRBJ2-3	TRBV7-9	.	.	16	CASSSFGEGATDTQYF	TGTGCCAGCAGCTCCTTCGGGGAAGGAGCCACAGATACGCAGTATTTT
TRBJ1-1	TRBV5-6	.	.	14	CASSLGHMNTEAFF	TGTGCCAGCAGCTTGGGACATATGAACACTGAAGCTTTCTTT
TRBJ2-3	TRBV19	.	TRBD1	18	CASSRGGSGATGADTQYF	TGTGCCAGTAGTAGAGGGGGCTCAGGGGCAACAGGGGCAGATACGCAGTATTTT
TRBJ2-7	TRBV10-2	.	.	15	CASSESGAGPYEQYF	TGCGCCAGCAGTGAGTCGGGGGCAGGGCCCTACGAGCAGTACTTC
TRBJ2-7	TRBV5-1	.	.	14	CASSWGEPGNEQYF	TGCGCCAGCAGCTGGGGGGAGCCCGGGAACGAGCAGTACTTC
TRBJ1-1	TRBV18	.	.	14	CASSELGEDTEAFF	TGTGCCAGCTCAGAGTTGGGGGAGGACACTGAAGCTTTCTTT
TRBJ1-5	TRBV6-1	few	.	15	CASSVTQGGNQPQHF	TGTGCCAGCAGTGTGACACAAGGTGGCAATCAGCCCCAGCATTTT
TRBJ2-1	TRBV6-1	once	TRBD1	15	CASSEGTGGGYEQFF	TGTGCCAGCAGTGAAGGGACAGGGGGAGGCTATGAGCAGTTCTTC
TRBJ2-3	TRBV7-2	.	.	14	CASSPLPRPDTQYF	TGTGCCAGCAGCCCGCTCCCGAGGCCCGATACGCAGTATTTT
TRBJ1-5	TRBV6-5	few	TRBD1	16	CASSSGTHRGNQPQHF	TGTGCCAGCAGTTCCGGAACACACAGGGGGAATCAGCCCCAGCATTTT
TRBJ2-3	TRBV19	.	.	13	CASSILFTDTQYF	TGTGCCAGTAGTATCCTCTTCACAGATACGCAGTATTTT
TRBJ2-7	TRBV5-1	.	.	14	CASSWTDQRNEQYF	TGCGCCAGCAGCTGGACCGACCAGCGGAACGAGCAGTACTTC
TRBJ2-2	TRBV4-1	.	.	13	CASSPSGTRWLFF	TGCGCCAGCAGCCCAAGTGGGACACGGTGGCTGTTTTTT
TRBJ2-7	TRBV7-2	.	.	13	CASSLARVYEQYF	TGTGCCAGCAGCTTGGCTAGAGTCTACGAGCAGTACTTC
TRBJ1-2	TRBV7-8	.	.	13	CASSKQIYYGYTF	TGTGCCAGCAGCAAACAGATTTACTATGGCTACACCTTC
TRBJ1-2	TRBV2	.	.	13	CASSAAGYRGYTF	TGTGCCAGCAGTGCTGCGGGGTATCGGGGCTACACCTTC
TRBJ2-2	TRBV6-5	.	.	14	CASRETGNTGELFF	TGTGCCAGCAGGGAGACAGGGAACACCGGGGAGCTGTTTTTT
TRBJ1-1	TRBV19	.	.	11	CASTHSREAFF	TGTGCCAGTACTCATTCGAGGGAAGCTTTCTTT
TRBJ1-1	TRBV6-1	.	TRBD1	15	CASSGHRGRNTEAFF	TGTGCCAGCAGTGGACACAGGGGGAGAAACACTGAAGCTTTCTTT
TRBJ2-7	TRBV4-2	.	TRBD1	14	CASSLRTGPYEQYF	TGTGCCAGCAGCCTCAGGACAGGCCCCTACGAGCAGTACTTC
TRBJ1-2	TRBV9	.	.	12	CASTLAESGYTF	TGTGCCAGCACCCTTGCGGAGAGTGGCTACACCTTC
TRBJ2-7	TRBV2	.	.	16	CASSEPGLHQLYEQYF	TGTGCCAGCAGTGAGCCGGGACTCCATCAACTCTACGAGCAGTACTTC
TRBJ2-7	TRBV11-2	.	.	16	CASSLGARGLYDEQYF	TGTGCCAGCAGCTTAGGGGCCCGGGGGTTGTACGACGAGCAGTACTTC
TRBJ2-7	TRBV4-2	.	.	15	CASSQENTGNYEQYF	TGTGCCAGCAGCCAAGAGAATACAGGGAACTACGAGCAGTACTTC
TRBJ1-1	TRBV11-2	.	.	14	CASSPHLGVPEAFF	TGTGCCAGCAGCCCCCACCTCGGGGTTCCTGAAGCTTTCTTT
TRBJ1-1	TRBV19	.	.	13	CASSAGLNTEAFF	TGTGCCAGTAGTGCCGGTCTGAACACTGAAGCTTTCTTT
TRBJ2-7	TRBV5-6	.	TRBD2	15	CASSLLGGGRDEQYF	TGTGCCAGCAGCTTGCTTGGCGGGGGGCGGGACGAGCAGTACTTC
TRBJ1-1	TRBV10-2	.	.	13	CASTRDGGTEAFF	TGCGCCAGCACCAGAGATGGGGGGACTGAAGCTTTCTTT
TRBJ1-2	TRBV2	.	.	19	CASRTTDSDDRRSNYGYTF	TGTGCCAGCAGAACTACGGACAGCGACGATCGGAGATCTAACTATGGCTACACCTTC
TRBJ1-2	TRBV5-3	.	.	15	CARSLERTPNYGYTF	TGTGCCAGAAGCTTGGAGCGGACCCCCAACTATGGCTACACCTTC
TRBJ2-2	TRBV6-6	.	.	13	CASPSTNTGELFF	TGTGCCAGCCCGAGCACGAACACCGGGGAGCTGTTTTTT
TRBJ1-6	TRBV10-1	few	.	13	CASGFDRNSPLHF	TGCGCCAGCGGCTTCGACAGGAATTCACCCCTCCACTTT
TRBJ1-2	TRBV9	.	.	14	CASSVAGQNYGYTF	TGTGCCAGCAGCGTAGCGGGACAAAACTATGGCTACACCTTC
TRBJ2-5	TRBV29-1	few	.	13	CSVGAGLQETQYF	TGCAGCGTGGGGGCAGGACTCCAAGAGACCCAGTACTTC
TRBJ2-1	TRBV5-1	.	TRBD1	17	CASSLQTGGSSYNEQFF	TGCGCCAGCAGCCTACAGACAGGGGGGAGCTCCTACAATGAGCAGTTCTTC
TRBJ1-1	TRBV7-8	.	TRBD1	14	CATRGGDRDTEAFF	TGTGCCACCCGAGGGGGGGACAGGGACACTGAAGCTTTCTTT
TRBJ1-5	TRBV12-5	.	.	17	CASGNQRDEVSNQPQHF	TGTGCTAGTGGTAATCAGCGAGATGAAGTTAGCAATCAGCCCCAGCATTTT
TRBJ1-6	TRBV6-5	few	.	14	CASTQRSYNSPLHF	TGTGCCAGCACCCAGCGCTCCTATAATTCACCCCTCCACTTT
TRBJ2-2	TRBV7-2	.	.	15	CASSLVGGPTGELFF	TGTGCCAGCAGCTTAGTGGGCGGGCCCACCGGGGAGCTGTTTTTT
TRBJ2-7	TRBV30	.	TRBD1	13	CAWSLDRGYEQYF	TGTGCCTGGAGTTTAGACAGGGGCTACGAGCAGTACTTC
TRBJ1-6	TRBV4-1	.	.	15	CASSHQGLGNSPLHF	TGCGCCAGCAGCCACCAAGGCCTAGGTAATTCACCCCTCCACTTT
TRBJ2-7	TRBV9	.	.	15	CASSVAPGHTYEQYF	TGTGCCAGCAGCGTAGCCCCGGGACACACCTACGAGCAGTACTTC
TRBJ1-1	TRBV11-2	.	.	15	CASSLRRVENTEAFF	TGTGCCAGCAGCTTAAGGAGGGTTGAAAACACTGAAGCTTTCTTT
TRBJ2-2	TRBV5-1	.	.	17	CASSLARQTPSTGELFF	TGCGCCAGCAGCTTGGCCCGACAGACTCCCAGCACCGGGGAGCTGTTTTTT
TRBJ2-3	TRBV30	.	TRBD1	14	CAWSAGQGGDTQYF	TGTGCCTGGAGTGCGGGACAGGGCGGTGATACGCAGTATTTT
TRBJ1-2	TRBV27	.	.	15	CASTPIGGTNYGYTF	TGTGCCAGCACCCCGATCGGCGGAACTAACTATGGCTACACCTTC
TRBJ2-2	TRBV5-1	.	TRBD2	16	CASSLLTSGNTGELFF	TGCGCCAGCAGCTTGCTGACTAGCGGGAACACCGGGGAGCTGTTTTTT
TRBJ2-1	TRBV6-5	.	TRBD2	13	CASSSSGPGEQFF	TGTGCCAGCAGTTCTAGCGGTCCAGGTGAGCAGTTCTTC
TRBJ2-5	TRBV7-8	.	.	14	CASSLEGRQETQYF	TGTGCCAGCAGCTTGGAGGGGCGCCAAGAGACCCAGTACTTC
TRBJ2-1	TRBV6-5	once	TRBD2	14	CASSRGGGGYEQFF	TGTGCCAGCAGTCGCGGGGGGGGCGGGTATGAGCAGTTCTTC
TRBJ2-2	TRBV5-1	.	TRBD1	14	CASSMDRGTGELFF	TGCGCCAGCAGTATGGACAGGGGCACCGGGGAGCTGTTTTTT
TRBJ2-1	TRBV4-1	.	TRBD1	17	CASSQDPQGVGRGEQFF	TGCGCCAGCAGCCAAGACCCACAGGGGGTGGGGCGTGGTGAGCAGTTCTTC
TRBJ2-1	TRBV30	few	TRBD2	15	CACLPGLAYYNEQFF	TGTGCCTGCCTCCCGGGACTAGCATACTACAATGAGCAGTTCTTC